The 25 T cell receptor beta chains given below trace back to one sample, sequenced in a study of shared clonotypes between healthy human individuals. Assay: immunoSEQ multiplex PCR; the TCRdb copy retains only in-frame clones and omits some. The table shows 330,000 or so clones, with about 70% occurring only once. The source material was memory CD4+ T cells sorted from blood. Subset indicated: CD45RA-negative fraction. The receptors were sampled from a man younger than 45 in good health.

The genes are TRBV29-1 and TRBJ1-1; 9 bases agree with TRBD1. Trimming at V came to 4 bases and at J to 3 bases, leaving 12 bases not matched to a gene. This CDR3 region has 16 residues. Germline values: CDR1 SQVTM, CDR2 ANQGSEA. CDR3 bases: TGCAGCGTTGTGGCCCTCCGGGACAGGGTGGACACTGAAGCTTTCTTT. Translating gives CSVVALRDRVDTEAFF.

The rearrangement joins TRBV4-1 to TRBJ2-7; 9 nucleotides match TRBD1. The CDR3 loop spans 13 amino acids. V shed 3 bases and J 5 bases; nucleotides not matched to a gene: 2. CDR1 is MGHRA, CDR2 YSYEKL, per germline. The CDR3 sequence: CASSHRTGDEQYF. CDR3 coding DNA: TGCGCCAGCAGCCACCGGACAGGGGACGAGCAGTACTTC.

Written as DNA, the CDR3 is TGTGCCAGCAGTGAGACTAGGGTCCGCAATGAGCAGTTCTTC. This gives the protein CASSETRVRNEQFF. The rearrangement links TRBV6-1 to TRBJ2-1; D perhaps matches TRBD2 (6 bases). The germline V gene has CDR1 MNHNS and CDR2 SASEGT. The CDR3 has 14 amino acids. Trimming stripped 3 bases from V and 6 bases from J, with 12 bases between.

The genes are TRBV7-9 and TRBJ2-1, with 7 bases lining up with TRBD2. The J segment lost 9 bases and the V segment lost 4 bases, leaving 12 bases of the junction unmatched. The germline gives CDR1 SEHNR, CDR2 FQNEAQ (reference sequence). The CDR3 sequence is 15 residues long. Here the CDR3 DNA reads TGTGCCAGCAGCTGGCCCGGCGGGAGTGGGAGTGAGCAGTTCTTC. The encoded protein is CASSWPGGSGSEQFF. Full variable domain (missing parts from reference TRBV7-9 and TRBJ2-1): DTGVSQNPRHKITKRGQNVTFRCDPISEHNRLYWYRQTLGQGPEFLTYFQNEAQLEKSRLLSDRFSAERPKGSFSTLEIQRTEQGDSAMYLCASSWPGGSGSEQFFGPGTRLTVL.

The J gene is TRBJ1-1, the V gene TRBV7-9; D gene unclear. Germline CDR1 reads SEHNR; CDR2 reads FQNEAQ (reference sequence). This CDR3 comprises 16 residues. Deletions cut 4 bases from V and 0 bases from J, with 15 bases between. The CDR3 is CASSSPETTVNTEAFF. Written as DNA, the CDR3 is TGTGCCAGCAGCTCACCTGAAACAACAGTGAACACTGAAGCTTTCTTT.

DNA for the CDR3: TGCAGCGTGGGCAGGGAGAACACTGAAGCTTTCTTT. Encoded protein: CSVGRENTEAFF. This chain links TRBV29-1 with TRBJ1-1; a weak D match, TRBD1 (5 bases). CDR1 and CDR2 (germline): SQVTM, ANQGSEA. V was shortened by 6 bases and J by 1 base, with 9 bases between the two germline ends. The CDR3 covers 12 residues.

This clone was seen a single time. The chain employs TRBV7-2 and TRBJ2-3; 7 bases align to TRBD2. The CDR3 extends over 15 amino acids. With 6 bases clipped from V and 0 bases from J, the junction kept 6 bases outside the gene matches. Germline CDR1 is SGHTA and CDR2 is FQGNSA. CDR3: CASRSSGPSTDTQYF. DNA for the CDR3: TGTGCCAGCAGGTCTAGCGGCCCTAGCACAGATACGCAGTATTTT.

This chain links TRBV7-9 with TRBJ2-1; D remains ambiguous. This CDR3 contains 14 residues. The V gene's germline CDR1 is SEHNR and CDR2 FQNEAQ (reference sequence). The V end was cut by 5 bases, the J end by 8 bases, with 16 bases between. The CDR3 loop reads CASSLQSPDDEQFF. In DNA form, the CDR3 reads TGTGCCAGCAGCCTACAATCCCCGGATGATGAGCAGTTCTTC.

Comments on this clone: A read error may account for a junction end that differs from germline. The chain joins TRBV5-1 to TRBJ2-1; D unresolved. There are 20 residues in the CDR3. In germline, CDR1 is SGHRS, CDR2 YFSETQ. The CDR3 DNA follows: TGCGCCAGCAGCTTTAGGGCTAGTGCCAGGATGGGCCGTTCCTACAATGGGCAGTTCTTC. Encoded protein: CASSFRASARMGRSYNGQFF.

The CDR3 DNA reads TGCGCCAGCAGCCGACAGCGGGAGAGAGCCTACAATGAGCAGTTCTTC. Translating it yields CASSRQRERAYNEQFF. This chain links TRBV4-3 with TRBJ2-1; 8 positions agree with TRBD2. The V segment lost 4 bases and the J segment 2 bases; nucleotides outside the gene matches: 7. This CDR3 spans 16 amino acids. Looked up from germline, CDR1 is LGHNA and CDR2 is YSLEER.

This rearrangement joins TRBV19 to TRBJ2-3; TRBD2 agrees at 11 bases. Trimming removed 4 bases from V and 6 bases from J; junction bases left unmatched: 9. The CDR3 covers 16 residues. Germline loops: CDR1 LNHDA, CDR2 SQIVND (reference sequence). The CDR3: CASSTKLAGEYDTQYF. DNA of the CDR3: TGTGCCAGTAGTACTAAACTAGCGGGAGAATATGATACGCAGTATTTT.

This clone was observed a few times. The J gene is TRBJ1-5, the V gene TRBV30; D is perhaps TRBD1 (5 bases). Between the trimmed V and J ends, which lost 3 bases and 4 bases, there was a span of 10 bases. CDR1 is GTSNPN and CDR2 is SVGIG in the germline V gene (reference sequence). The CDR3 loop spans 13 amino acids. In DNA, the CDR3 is TGTGCCTGGAGGGGGACGGAGAATCAGCCCCAGCATTTT. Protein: CAWRGTENQPQHF. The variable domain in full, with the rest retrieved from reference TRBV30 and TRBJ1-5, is SQTIHQWPATLVQPVGSPLSLECTVEGTSNPNLYWYRQAAGRGLQLLFYSVGIGQISSEVPQNLSASRPQDRQFILSSKKLLLSDSGFYLCAWRGTENQPQHFGDGTRLSIL.

This chain's CDR3 is CASRRVAVSTDTQYF. DNA for the CDR3: TGCGCCAGCAGGAGGGTAGCGGTAAGCACAGATACGCAGTATTTT. The chain employs TRBV5-1 and TRBJ2-3; TRBD2 is a possible D gene (6 bases). This CDR3 contains 15 residues. V was clipped by 5 bases and J by 0 bases, with 13 bases between them. The germline gives CDR1 SGHRS, CDR2 YFSETQ.

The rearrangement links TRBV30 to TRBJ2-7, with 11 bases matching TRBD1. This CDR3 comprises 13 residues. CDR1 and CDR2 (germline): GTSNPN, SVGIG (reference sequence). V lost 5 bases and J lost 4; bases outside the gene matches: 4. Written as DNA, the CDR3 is TGTGCCTGGGGACAGGGGGCTGGATACGAGCAGTACTTC. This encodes CAWGQGAGYEQYF.

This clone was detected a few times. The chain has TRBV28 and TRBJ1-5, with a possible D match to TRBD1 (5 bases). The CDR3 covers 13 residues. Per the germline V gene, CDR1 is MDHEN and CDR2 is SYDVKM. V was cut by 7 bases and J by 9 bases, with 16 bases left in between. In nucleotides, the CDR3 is TGTGCCAGCAAAGGGGCCCCTTCCCTGCCCCAGCATTTT. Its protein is CASKGAPSLPQHF. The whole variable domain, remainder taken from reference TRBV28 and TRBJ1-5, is DVKVTQSSRYLVKRTGEKVFLECVQDMDHENMFWYRQDPGLGLRLIYFSYDVKMKEKGDIPEGYSVSREKKERFSLILESASTNQTSMYLCASKGAPSLPQHFGDGTRLSIL.

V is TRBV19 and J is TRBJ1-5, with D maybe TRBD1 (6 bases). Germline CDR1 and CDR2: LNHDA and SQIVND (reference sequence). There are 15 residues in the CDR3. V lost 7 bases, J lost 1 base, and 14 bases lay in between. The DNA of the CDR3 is TGTGCCAGTATTCGCATGGGGGCGAGCAATCAGCCCCAGCATTTT. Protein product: CASIRMGASNQPQHF.

The CDR3: CASSRKMNTEAFF. CDR3 sequence (DNA): TGCGCCAGCAGTAGGAAAATGAACACTGAAGCTTTCTTT. The chain couples TRBV10-1 to TRBJ1-1; D remains ambiguous. Per germline, CDR1 WNHNN and CDR2 SYGVQD (reference sequence). The V and J ends lost 5 bases and 0 bases respectively, with 7 bases between them. CDR3 size: 13 residues.

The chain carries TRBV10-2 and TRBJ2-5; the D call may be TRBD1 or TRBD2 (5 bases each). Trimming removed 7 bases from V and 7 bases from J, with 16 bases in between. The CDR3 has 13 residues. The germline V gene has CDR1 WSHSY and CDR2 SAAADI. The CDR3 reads CASISPGRGTQYF. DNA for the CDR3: TGCGCCAGCATTTCCCCGGGACGGGGGACCCAGTACTTC.

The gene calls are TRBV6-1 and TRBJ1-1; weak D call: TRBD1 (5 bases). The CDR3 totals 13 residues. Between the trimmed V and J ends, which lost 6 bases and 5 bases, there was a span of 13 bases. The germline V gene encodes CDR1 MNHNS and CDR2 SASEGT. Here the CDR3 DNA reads TGTGCCAGCAGAGACCAACAGGTGACTGAAGCTTTCTTT. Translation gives CASRDQQVTEAFF.

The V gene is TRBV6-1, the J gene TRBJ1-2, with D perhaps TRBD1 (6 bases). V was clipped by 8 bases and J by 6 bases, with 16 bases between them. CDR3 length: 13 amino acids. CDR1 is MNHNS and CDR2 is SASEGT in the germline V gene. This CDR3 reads CASEEQGGDGYTF. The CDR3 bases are TGTGCCAGCGAAGAACAGGGAGGAGATGGCTACACCTTC.

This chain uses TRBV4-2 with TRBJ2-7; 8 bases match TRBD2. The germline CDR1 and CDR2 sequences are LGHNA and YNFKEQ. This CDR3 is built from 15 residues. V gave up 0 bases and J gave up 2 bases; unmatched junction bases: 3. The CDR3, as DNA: TGTGCCAGCAGCCAAGAACTAGCGGCCACCTACGAGCAGTACTTC. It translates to CASSQELAATYEQYF.

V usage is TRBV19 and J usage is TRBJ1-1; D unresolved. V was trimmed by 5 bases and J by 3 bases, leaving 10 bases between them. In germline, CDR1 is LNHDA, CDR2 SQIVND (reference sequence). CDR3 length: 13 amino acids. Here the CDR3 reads CASSWFRDTEAFF. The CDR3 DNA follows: TGTGCCAGTAGTTGGTTTCGGGACACTGAAGCTTTCTTT.

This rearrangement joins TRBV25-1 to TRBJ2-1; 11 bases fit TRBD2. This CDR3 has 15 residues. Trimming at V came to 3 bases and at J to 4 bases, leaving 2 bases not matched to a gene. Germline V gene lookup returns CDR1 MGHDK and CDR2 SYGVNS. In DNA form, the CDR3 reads TGTGCCAGCAGTGAGACTAGCGGGACTTACAATGAGCAGTTCTTC. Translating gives CASSETSGTYNEQFF.

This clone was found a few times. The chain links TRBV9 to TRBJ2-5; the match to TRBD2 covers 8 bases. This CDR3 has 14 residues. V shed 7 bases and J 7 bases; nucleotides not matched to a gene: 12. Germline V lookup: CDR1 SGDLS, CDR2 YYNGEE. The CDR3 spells CASRRGDGPGTQYF. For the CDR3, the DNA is TGTGCCAGCCGGCGGGGGGACGGCCCAGGGACCCAGTACTTC.

Here the CDR3 DNA reads TGTGCCAGCAGCTTGGGAGACAGGGGAGAGCAGCCCCAGCATTTT. Protein: CASSLGDRGEQPQHF. The J gene is TRBJ1-5, the V gene TRBV5-8, with 8 bases fitting TRBD1. Unmatched junction bases numbered 6, after V lost 0 bases and J lost 7 bases. The CDR3 loop spans 15 amino acids. CDR1 is SGHTS and CDR2 is YDEGEE in the germline V gene.